This T cell receptor beta chain was sequenced for a study of T-cell reconstitution after alpha-beta-depleted transplantation in children. V trimming: 5 bases; J trimming: 7 bases; junction bases outside the gene matches: 8. CDR1 and CDR2 from the germline V gene are MNHNS and SASEGT. The CDR3 has 15 amino acids. Regarding this clonotype: Its antigen is as yet unknown.

The TCRbeta library incorporated unique molecular identifiers. TCRdb reprocessed the PCR reads via MiXCR and lists one record per CDR3 protein. The sample records approximately 630,000 distinct CDR3 sequences, around 13% being singletons. Whole-study findings and limits: Reportedly, only several hundred clones from non-depleted graft cells drove alpha-beta T-cell counts at about two months. T-cell counts and diversity at one year following transplant were attributed mainly to newly produced T cells. After transplant, high TCRbeta diversity at day 60 in some patients arose from surviving recipient T cells and thymic progenitors.

This sample comprised PBMCs, obtained before TCRalphabeta/CD19-depleted stem cell transplant. This sequence joins TRBV6-1 and TRBJ2-1, with 10 bases that match TRBD2. The sequence was obtained from a girl aged 2-15 years with congenital amegakaryocytic thrombocytopenia, due to receive a stem cell transplant. The CDR3 sequence: CASSPRSGRRNEQFF. The CDR3 bases are TGTGCCAGCAGTCCCCGTAGCGGGAGGCGGAATGAGCAGTTCTTC.